This passage covers 17 T cell receptor beta chains from one sample sequenced in a study of blood T cell repertoires in COVID-19. Here immunoSEQ multiplex PCR was the method, and the copy in TCRdb shows in-frame clones only, minus some. This sample has about 33,000 clones; just over 85% occur once, and the top ten carry around 6.6%. Sequenced sample: peripheral blood. The receptors were gathered from a human donor in a cohort sampled during active COVID-19.

The rearrangement links TRBV7-9 to TRBJ2-5; tentative D call: TRBD2 (6 bases). Germline V gives CDR1 SEHNR, CDR2 FQNEAQ (reference sequence). V lost 2 bases, J lost 7 bases, and 17 bases lay in between. The CDR3 covers 15 residues. The CDR3 reads CASSLPGEAGGTQYF. The CDR3 region has the DNA TGTGCCAGCAGCTTACCCGGTGAGGCCGGGGGGACCCAGTACTTC.

This clone has a handful of counts. This chain connects TRBV4-1 to TRBJ2-7; TRBD2 agrees at 7 bases. Per the germline V gene, CDR1 is MGHRA and CDR2 is YSYEKL. The CDR3 is 14 amino acids. V shed 4 bases and J 7 bases; nucleotides not matched to a gene: 10. CDR3 DNA: TGCGCCAGCAGCCCGCGGGCGGGAGAGGGTGAGCAGTACTTC. This encodes CASSPRAGEGEQYF.

The chain recombines TRBV6-5 with TRBJ2-7; D gene uncertain. The CDR3 has 13 amino acids. The V gene lost 2 bases and the J gene lost 6 bases, with 11 bases spanning the gap. Looked up from germline, CDR1 is MNHEY and CDR2 is SVGAGI. The CDR3 sequence: CASSYRRLSEQYF. DNA for the CDR3: TGTGCCAGCAGTTACCGACGACTCTCCGAGCAGTACTTC.

The V call is TRBV25-1, the J call TRBJ2-7; TRBD1 agrees at 7 bases. The CDR3 has 15 amino acids. Germline lookup yields CDR1 MGHDK and CDR2 SYGVNS. V dropped 3 bases and J dropped 0; count of bases not matched to a gene: 5. DNA of the CDR3: TGTGCCAGCAGTGATGACAGGGTGAGCTCCTACGAGCAGTACTTC. Protein product: CASSDDRVSSYEQYF.

The J gene is TRBJ1-4, the V gene TRBV5-3; D call uncertain. TRBV5-3 is reported as an ORF; its role is uncertain. V was shortened by 3 bases and J by 2 bases, with 11 bases between the two germline ends. The length of the CDR3 is 15 residues. CDR3 coding DNA: TGTGCCAGAAGCTCCGTGGGCCCCACTAATGAAAAACTGTTTTTT. Translating gives CARSSVGPTNEKLFF.

The V and J genes are TRBV6-5 and TRBJ1-2; no clear D gene. Trimming took 5 bases from V and 5 from J, leaving 6 bases between them. Germline lookup yields CDR1 MNHEY and CDR2 SVGAGI. The CDR3 totals 11 residues. The CDR3 DNA sequence: TGTGCCAGCAGTATACTTTATGGCTACACCTTC. Its protein is CASSILYGYTF.

The chain links TRBV13 to TRBJ2-5, with unresolved D. CDR3 length: 13 amino acids. The germline gives CDR1 PRHDT, CDR2 FYEKMQ (reference sequence). V lost 0 bases and J lost 5, with 7 bases in between. The CDR3 region is CASSLGGSETQYF. The CDR3 DNA reads as TGTGCCAGCAGCTTAGGCGGGTCGGAGACCCAGTACTTC.

V usage is TRBV5-5 and J usage is TRBJ1-1; D is unclear. V was cut by 0 bases and J by 0 bases, with 9 bases left in between. The CDR3 extends over 15 amino acids. CDR1 and CDR2 (germline): SGHKS, YYEKEE (reference sequence). The CDR3: CASSLGAGVNTEAFF. The CDR3 DNA reads as TGTGCCAGCAGCTTGGGGGCGGGAGTGAACACTGAAGCTTTCTTT.

The chain links TRBV5-4 to TRBJ2-1; a possible D gene is TRBD1 (6 bases). Germline V gene sequence: CDR1 SGHNT, CDR2 YYREEE (reference sequence). The V gene lost 3 bases and the J gene lost 7 bases, with 17 bases spanning the gap. The CDR3 consists of 15 residues. The CDR3 spells CASSWGHSPGNEQFF. The DNA for the CDR3 is TGTGCCAGCAGCTGGGGACACTCCCCGGGGAATGAGCAGTTCTTC.

This rearrangement joins TRBV12-3 or TRBV12-4 to TRBJ1-1; no clear D. The V and J ends lost 1 base and 12 bases respectively, with 15 bases between them. The CDR3 is made up of 13 amino acids. This chain's CDR3 is CASSLVFGVPPFF. DNA for the CDR3: TGTGCCAGCAGTTTAGTTTTCGGGGTCCCGCCTTTCTTT.

The chain joins TRBV19 to TRBJ2-1, with D perhaps matching TRBD2 (6 bases). Trimming pared 0 bases from V and 1 base from J, leaving 7 bases between. The CDR3 loop spans 15 amino acids. Germline loops: CDR1 LNHDA, CDR2 SQIVND (reference sequence). CDR3 in DNA: TGTGCCAGTAGTATAGAGGGGGGTTCCTACAATGAGCAGTTCTTC. It is translated as CASSIEGGSYNEQFF.

The chain recombines TRBV15 with TRBJ1-5; 8 bases line up with TRBD1. Germline CDR1 and CDR2: LNHNV and YYDKDF (reference sequence). CDR3 length: 15 residues. The junction had 7 bases not matched to a gene; V was cut back by 3 bases and J by 6 bases. For the CDR3, the DNA is TGTGCCACCAGCAGCCTGACAGGGGACGGTCAGCCCCAGCATTTT. Translated, it gives CATSSLTGDGQPQHF. Full variable domain (missing parts from reference TRBV15 and TRBJ1-5): DAMVIQNPRYQVTQFGKPVTLSCSQTLNHNVMYWYQQKSSQAPKLLFHYYDKDFNNEADTPDNFQSRRPNTSFCFLDIRSPGLGDTAMYLCATSSLTGDGQPQHFGDGTRLSIL.

The rearrangement uses TRBV3-1 (or the pseudogene TRBV3-2) and TRBJ2-2; TRBD2 matches at 8 bases. V was pared by 6 bases and J by 4 bases, with 4 bases of the junction left unmatched. The CDR3 covers 14 residues. Looked up from germline, CDR1 is LGHDT and CDR2 is YNNKEL (reference sequence). CDR3 sequence: CASSYSGVTGELFF. CDR3 DNA sequence: TGTGCCAGCAGTTATAGCGGGGTCACCGGGGAGCTGTTTTTT.

This chain links TRBV4-1 with TRBJ2-3; 10 nucleotides match TRBD2. After removal of 0 bases from V and 2 bases from J, the junction contained 5 bases not matched to a gene. The CDR3 is 17 amino acids. Germline assignment: CDR1 MGHRA and CDR2 YSYEKL. The CDR3 sequence is CASSQELAGIPTDTQYF. The CDR3 DNA sequence: TGCGCCAGCAGCCAAGAACTAGCGGGAATACCCACAGATACGCAGTATTTT.

J is TRBJ2-7 and V is TRBV21-1; whether TRBD2, the table's D call, matches the DNA was not checked. TRBV21-1 is a recognized pseudogene. The CDR3 is made up of 17 amino acids. The CDR3 DNA sequence: TGTGCCAGCAGCAAAGCGTTGGGGGACTGCCAAATCTGGGAGCAGTACTTC. This encodes CASSKALGDCQIWEQYF.

The chain carries TRBV27 and TRBJ2-5; 15 positions match TRBD2. In germline, CDR1 is MNHEY, CDR2 SMNVEV (reference sequence). The length of the CDR3 is 18 residues. The trim removed 5 bases at V and 5 bases at J, leaving 12 bases unmatched. Here the CDR3 reads CASSGTSGRSHLGETQYF. Here the CDR3 DNA reads TGTGCCAGCAGTGGGACTAGCGGGAGGTCCCACCTCGGGGAGACCCAGTACTTC.

This clone is classed as hyperexpanded. The V and J genes are TRBV27 and TRBJ1-5; 7 nucleotides line up with TRBD1. Losses at the gene ends were 1 base for V and 4 bases for J; bases not matched to a gene: 7. The CDR3 length is 16 residues. Looked up from germline, CDR1 is MNHEY and CDR2 is SMNVEV (reference sequence). CDR3 residues: CASSLFPPQGNQPQHF. In DNA, the CDR3 is TGTGCCAGCAGTTTATTTCCCCCACAGGGGAATCAGCCCCAGCATTTT.